These 8 T cell receptor beta chains came from one sample sequenced in a study of shared clonotypes between healthy human individuals. Sequencing was performed with immunoSEQ multiplex PCR; in TCRdb, only in-frame clones are kept and a portion is missing. Among 2 million to 2.5 million clones listed, approximately 93% were seen once. The sample was naive CD4+ T cells from PBMCs. The subset: CD45RA+ positively selected. The origin of the receptors is a man between 18 and 35 years old in good health. Some clones in this sample may be carry-over from other donors' samples.

The chain joins TRBV28 to TRBJ2-1; D unresolved. The V gene lost 10 bases and the J gene lost 10 bases, with 14 bases spanning the gap. The length of the CDR3 is 11 residues. Germline CDR1 MDHEN, CDR2 SYDVKM. CDR3: CATSRGLEQFF. CDR3 in DNA: TGTGCCACCTCCCGAGGCCTCGAGCAGTTCTTC.

The V gene is TRBV28, the J gene TRBJ1-2, with D unresolved. The germline V and J ends were trimmed by 6 bases and 0 bases, with 8 bases remaining between them. The germline V gene encodes CDR1 MDHEN and CDR2 SYDVKM. This CDR3 is 13 amino acids long. This CDR3 is CASRSGANYGYTF. The CDR3 nucleotides read TGTGCCAGCAGATCGGGAGCTAACTATGGCTACACCTTC.

The gene calls are TRBV19 and TRBJ2-7, with 7 bases lining up with TRBD2. Trimming took 6 bases from V and 0 from J; bases not matched to a gene: 2. The CDR3 runs 13 residues. Germline V gene data show CDR1 as LNHDA and CDR2 as SQIVND (reference sequence). The CDR3 sequence is CASSRTSSYEQYF. The CDR3 bases are TGTGCCAGTAGCCGGACTAGCTCCTACGAGCAGTACTTC.

The chain couples TRBV11-2 to TRBJ2-1, with D maybe TRBD2 (6 bases). There are 16 residues in the CDR3. The V end lost 1 base, the J end lost 9 bases, and 19 bases lay between the germline ends. Germline CDR1 and CDR2: SGHAT and FQNNGV. CDR3 sequence reads: CASSLAQGGSPGEQFF. For the CDR3, the DNA is TGTGCCAGCAGCTTAGCCCAGGGAGGCTCCCCAGGTGAGCAGTTCTTC.

This chain connects TRBV7-8 to TRBJ1-1; TRBD1 is a possible D gene (5 bases). There are 16 residues in the CDR3. Germline CDR1 SGHVS, CDR2 FQNEAQ. V dropped 5 bases and J dropped 2 bases, with 18 bases sitting between them. The CDR3 DNA reads TGTGCCAGCAGCGTTATTGCGGCGACAGCTAACACTGAAGCTTTCTTT. It is translated as CASSVIAATANTEAFF.

This clone has only one observation. The J gene is TRBJ2-3, the V gene TRBV11-2; 11 nucleotides align to TRBD2. V shed 2 bases and J 4 bases; nucleotides not matched to a gene: 8. The CDR3 consists of 17 residues. CDR1 is SGHAT, CDR2 FQNNGV, per germline. The DNA for the CDR3 is TGTGCCAGCAGCTTATGGGCTAGCGGGAGGTCCCCAGATACGCAGTATTTT. Translated, it gives CASSLWASGRSPDTQYF.

The chain employs TRBV6-1 and TRBJ2-7, with TRBD1 matching 7 bases. V shed 5 bases and J 4 bases; nucleotides not matched to a gene: 8. This CDR3 spans 14 amino acids. Per germline, CDR1 MNHNS and CDR2 SASEGT. In DNA form, the CDR3 reads TGTGCCAGCAGTTCACCGGGACAGCTTTACGAGCAGTACTTC. Translated, it gives CASSSPGQLYEQYF.

Here the CDR3 DNA reads TGTGCCAGCAGCTTATCCTTCAGCACAGATACGCAGTATTTT. Protein sequence: CASSLSFSTDTQYF. V usage is TRBV11-1 and J usage is TRBJ2-3, with D unclear. Germline V gene data show CDR1 as SGHAT and CDR2 as FQDESV (reference sequence). Between the trimmed V and J ends, which lost 2 bases and 0 bases, there was a span of 6 bases. CDR3 length equals 14 residues. Full variable domain (missing parts from reference TRBV11-1 and TRBJ2-3): EAEVAQSPRYKITEKSQAVAFWCDPISGHATLYWYRQILGQGPELLVQFQDESVVDDSQLPKDRFSAERLKGVDSTLKIQPAELGDSAMYLCASSLSFSTDTQYFGPGTRLTVL.